A single sample gave rise to the 9 T cell receptor beta chains below, sequenced in a study of T cell changes during pregnancy in multiple sclerosis. Some clones are missing from TCRdb's copy, which holds only in-frame ones; the method was immunoSEQ multiplex PCR. The top ten clones hold roughly 0.38% of a sample with more than 35,000 clones, 75% to 95% of them seen once. Sequencing was performed on CD4+ T cells from peripheral blood mononuclear cells, taken in the third trimester of pregnancy. Receptor source: a female donor in good health, enrolled as a control in a pregnancy study.

This rearrangement joins TRBV5-1 to TRBJ1-1, with TRBD1 matching 8 bases. The CDR3 extends over 16 amino acids. Per germline, CDR1 SGHRS and CDR2 YFSETQ. V lost 0 bases and J lost 3; bases outside the gene matches: 7. The CDR3 bases are TGCGCCAGCAGCTTGGAGCTCAGGGGGCCGGACACTGAAGCTTTCTTT. Its translation: CASSLELRGPDTEAFF.

The rearrangement uses TRBV10-3 and TRBJ1-2, with 7 bases aligning to TRBD1. Germline CDR1 reads ENHRY; CDR2 reads SYGVKD. This CDR3 region has 14 residues. The V gene end was trimmed by 4 bases and the J gene end by 2 bases; junction bases not matched to a gene: 4. Here the CDR3 reads CAISAGTVNYGYTF. As DNA, the CDR3 is TGTGCCATCAGTGCCGGGACAGTGAACTATGGCTACACCTTC.

The V and J genes are TRBV28 and TRBJ2-7, with 8 nucleotides matching TRBD2. The CDR3 totals 14 residues. Germline V CDR1 and CDR2: MDHEN, SYDVKM. Losses at the gene ends were 7 bases for V and 6 bases for J; bases not matched to a gene: 11. CDR3 coding DNA: TGTGCCAGCACTAGGACGCGGGAGGCTGGCGAGCAGTACTTC. Residues: CASTRTREAGEQYF. The full variable domain, its missing parts supplied by reference TRBV28 and TRBJ2-7, is DVKVTQSSRYLVKRTGEKVFLECVQDMDHENMFWYRQDPGLGLRLIYFSYDVKMKEKGDIPEGYSVSREKKERFSLILESASTNQTSMYLCASTRTREAGEQYFGPGTRLTVT.

The chain couples TRBV9 to TRBJ2-7, with TRBD2 as a possible D gene (6 bases). The germline V and J ends were trimmed by 2 bases and 2 bases, with 14 bases remaining between them. From germline, CDR1 is SGDLS and CDR2 YYNGEE. The CDR3 is 15 amino acids. DNA of the CDR3: TGTGCCAGCAGCGTGGCGGCGGGGCCCCCCTACGAGCAGTACTTC. It is translated as CASSVAAGPPYEQYF. Together with reference TRBV9 and TRBJ2-7, the CDR3 gives the full variable domain: DSGVTQTPKHLITATGQRVTLRCSPRSGDLSVYWYQQSLDQGLQFLIQYYNGEERAKGNILERFSAQQFPDLHSELNLSSLELGDSALYFCASSVAAGPPYEQYFGPGTRLTVT.

The chain couples TRBV2 to TRBJ2-2; D remains unclear. Per the germline V gene, CDR1 is SNHLY and CDR2 is FYNNEI. The CDR3 has 15 amino acids. Trimming took 8 bases from V and 1 from J, leaving 14 bases between them. In nucleotides, the CDR3 is TGTGCCAGCGTTTTTCGGGTGGGGAACACCGGGGAGCTGTTTTTT. Protein product: CASVFRVGNTGELFF.

The rearrangement links TRBV9 to TRBJ1-5; D is unresolved. Germline-derived CDR1 and CDR2 are SGDLS and YYNGEE. The CDR3 length is 14 residues. The V end was cut by 3 bases, the J end by 0 bases, with 7 bases between. CDR3 bases: TGTGCCAGCAGCGCGGTTGATAGCAATCAGCCCCAGCATTTT. It yields the protein CASSAVDSNQPQHF.

The V and J genes are TRBV28 and TRBJ2-1, with TRBD2 identical over 11 bases. The trim removed 6 bases at V and 0 bases at J, leaving 13 bases unmatched. The CDR3 has 19 residues. From germline, CDR1 is MDHEN and CDR2 SYDVKM. The DNA for the CDR3 is TGTGCCAGCAGAACAACCGGGACTAGCGGCGTAAACTCCTACAATGAGCAGTTCTTC. It encodes CASRTTGTSGVNSYNEQFF.

The V call is TRBV19, the J call TRBJ2-3, with 8 bases matching TRBD2. The CDR3 length is 16 residues. J lost 3 bases, V lost 1 base, and 6 bases had no gene match. Germline V lookup: CDR1 LNHDA, CDR2 SQIVND (reference sequence). The CDR3 region has the DNA TGTGCCAGTAGTATAGCGGCGGGGGGAAGGACAGATACGCAGTATTTT. Its translation is CASSIAAGGRTDTQYF.

This rearrangement joins TRBV21-1 to TRBJ1-1; TRBD1 is the table's D call and was not checked against the DNA. TRBV21-1 is a pseudogene locus. The CDR3 spans 16 residues. CDR3 nucleotides: TGTGCCAGCAGCAAAGATTTAACAGGGCGGGTAACTGAAGCTTTCTTT. Its translation is CASSKDLTGRVTEAFF.